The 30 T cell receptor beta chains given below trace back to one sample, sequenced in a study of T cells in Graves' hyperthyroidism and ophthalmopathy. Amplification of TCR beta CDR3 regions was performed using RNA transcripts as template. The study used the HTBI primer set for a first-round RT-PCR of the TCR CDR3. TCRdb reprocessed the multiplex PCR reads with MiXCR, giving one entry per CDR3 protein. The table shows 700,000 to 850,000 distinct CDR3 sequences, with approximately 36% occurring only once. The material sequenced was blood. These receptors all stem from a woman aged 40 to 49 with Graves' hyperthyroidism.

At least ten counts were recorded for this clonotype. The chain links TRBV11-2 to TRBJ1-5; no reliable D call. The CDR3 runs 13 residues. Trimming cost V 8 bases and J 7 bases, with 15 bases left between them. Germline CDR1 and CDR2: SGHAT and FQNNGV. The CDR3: CASSLRAGQPQHF. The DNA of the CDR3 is TGTGCCAGCTCGTTGAGGGCGGGGCAGCCCCAGCATTTT.

The DNA for the CDR3 is TGTGCCAGCAGCCAAAACCTCCTTGGGGGCGGTAGAGAGACCCAGTACTTC. It encodes CASSQNLLGGGRETQYF. The chain links TRBV5-4 to TRBJ2-5, with D possibly TRBD1 on 6 matching bases. This CDR3 has 17 amino acids. Germline CDR1 SGHNT, CDR2 YYREEE (reference sequence). V dropped 4 bases and J dropped 4 bases, with 23 bases sitting between them.

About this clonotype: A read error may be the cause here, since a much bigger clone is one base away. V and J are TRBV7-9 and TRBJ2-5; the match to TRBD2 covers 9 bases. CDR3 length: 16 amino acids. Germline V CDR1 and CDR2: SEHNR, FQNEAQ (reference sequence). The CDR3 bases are TGTGCCAGCGGCTTGGGGACTAGCAGCCTGGGGGAGACCCAGTACTTC. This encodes CASGLGTSSLGETQYF.

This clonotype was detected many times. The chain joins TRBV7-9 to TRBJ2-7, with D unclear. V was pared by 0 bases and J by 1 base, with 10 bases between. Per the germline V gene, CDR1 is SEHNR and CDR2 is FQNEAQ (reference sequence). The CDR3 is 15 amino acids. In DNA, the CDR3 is TGTGCCAGCAGCTTAGCGTTCCCGGATTCCTACGAGCAGTACTTC. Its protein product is CASSLAFPDSYEQYF.

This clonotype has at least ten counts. The CDR3 sequence is CSARTRDRTNYGYTF. In DNA, the CDR3 is TGCAGTGCGCGGACGCGAGACAGAACTAACTATGGCTACACCTTC. The V and J genes are TRBV20-1 and TRBJ1-2; a possible D gene is TRBD1 (5 bases). CDR1 is DFQATT, CDR2 SNEGSKA, per germline (reference sequence). V shed 6 bases and J shed 0 bases, with 17 bases lying between them. The CDR3 contains 15 residues.

CDR3: CASSFLSGDTEAFF. DNA for the CDR3: TGTGCCAGCAGTTTCCTTTCCGGGGACACTGAAGCTTTCTTT. The chain links TRBV12-3 or TRBV12-4 to TRBJ1-1; D unclear. V dropped 3 bases and J dropped 3 bases, with 11 bases sitting between them. The CDR3 totals 14 residues.

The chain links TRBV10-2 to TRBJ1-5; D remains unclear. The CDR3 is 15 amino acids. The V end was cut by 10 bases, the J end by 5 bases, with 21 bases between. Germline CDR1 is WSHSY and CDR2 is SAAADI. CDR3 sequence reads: CATQPGSEGDQPQHF. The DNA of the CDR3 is TGCGCCACCCAACCGGGCAGTGAAGGAGATCAGCCCCAGCATTTT.

The CDR3 coding sequence is TGTGCCAGCAGCATTCGTCGACTAGCGGCTAGCTACACCTTC. Amino acid sequence: CASSIRRLAASYTF. The V call is TRBV7-2, the J call TRBJ1-2; the D is unclear. The CDR3 has 14 residues. The V end lost 5 bases, the J end lost 9 bases, and 19 bases lay between the germline ends. The germline CDR1 and CDR2 sequences are SGHTA and FQGNSA.

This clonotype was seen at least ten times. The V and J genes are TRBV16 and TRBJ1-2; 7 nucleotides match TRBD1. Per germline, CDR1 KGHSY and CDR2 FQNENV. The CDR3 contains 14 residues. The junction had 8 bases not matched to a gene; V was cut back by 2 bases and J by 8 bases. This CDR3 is CASSQGTGVFGYTF. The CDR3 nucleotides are TGTGCCAGCAGCCAAGGAACAGGGGTATTCGGCTACACCTTC.

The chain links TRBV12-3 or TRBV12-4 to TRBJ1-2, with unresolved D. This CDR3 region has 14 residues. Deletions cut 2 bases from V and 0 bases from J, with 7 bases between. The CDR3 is CASSLWRPNYGYTF. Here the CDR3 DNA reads TGTGCCAGCAGTTTATGGAGGCCTAACTATGGCTACACCTTC.

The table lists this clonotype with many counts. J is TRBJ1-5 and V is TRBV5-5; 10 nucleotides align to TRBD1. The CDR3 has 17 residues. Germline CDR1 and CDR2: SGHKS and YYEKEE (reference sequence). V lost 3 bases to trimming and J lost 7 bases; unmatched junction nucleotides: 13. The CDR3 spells CASSSRRDRGHEQPQHF. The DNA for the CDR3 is TGTGCCAGCAGCTCCCGTCGGGACAGGGGACACGAACAGCCCCAGCATTTT.

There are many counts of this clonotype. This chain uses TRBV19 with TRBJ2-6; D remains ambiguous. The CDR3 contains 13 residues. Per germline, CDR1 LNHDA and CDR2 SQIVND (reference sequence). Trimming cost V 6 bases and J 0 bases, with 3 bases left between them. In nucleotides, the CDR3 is TGTGCCAGTAGGATCTCTGGGGCCAACGTCCTGACTTTC. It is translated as CASRISGANVLTF.

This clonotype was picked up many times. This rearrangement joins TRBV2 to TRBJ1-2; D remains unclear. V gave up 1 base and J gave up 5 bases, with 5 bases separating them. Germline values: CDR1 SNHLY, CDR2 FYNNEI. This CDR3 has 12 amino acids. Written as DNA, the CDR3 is TGTGCCAGCAGTGAAGAGACGTATGGCTACACCTTC. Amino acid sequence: CASSEETYGYTF. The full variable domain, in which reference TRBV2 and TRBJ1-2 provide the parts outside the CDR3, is EPEVTQTPSHQVTQMGQEVILRCVPISNHLYFYWYRQILGQKVEFLVSFYNNEISEKSEIFDDQFSVERPDGSNFTLKIRSTKLEDSAMYFCASSEETYGYTFGSGTRLTVV.

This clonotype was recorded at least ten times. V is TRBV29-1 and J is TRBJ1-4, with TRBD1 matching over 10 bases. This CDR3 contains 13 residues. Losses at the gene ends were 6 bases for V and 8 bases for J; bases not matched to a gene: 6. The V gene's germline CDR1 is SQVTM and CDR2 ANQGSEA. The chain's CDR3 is CSVVGQGTEKLFF. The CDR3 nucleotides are TGCAGCGTGGTGGGACAGGGGACGGAAAAACTGTTTTTT.

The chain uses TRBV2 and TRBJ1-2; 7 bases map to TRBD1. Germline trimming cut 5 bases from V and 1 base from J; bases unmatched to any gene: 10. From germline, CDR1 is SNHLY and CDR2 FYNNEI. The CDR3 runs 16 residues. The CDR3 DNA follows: TGTGCCAGCAGTTTCTCGGGACAGATAATTAACTATGGCTACACCTTC. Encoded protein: CASSFSGQIINYGYTF.

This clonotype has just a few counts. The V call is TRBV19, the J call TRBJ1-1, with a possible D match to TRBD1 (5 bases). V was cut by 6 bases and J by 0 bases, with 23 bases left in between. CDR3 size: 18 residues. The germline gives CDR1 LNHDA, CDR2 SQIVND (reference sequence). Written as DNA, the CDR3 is TGTGCCAGTAGCCGGGGCCCAGACAGTTTCTACATGAACACTGAAGCTTTCTTT. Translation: CASSRGPDSFYMNTEAFF.

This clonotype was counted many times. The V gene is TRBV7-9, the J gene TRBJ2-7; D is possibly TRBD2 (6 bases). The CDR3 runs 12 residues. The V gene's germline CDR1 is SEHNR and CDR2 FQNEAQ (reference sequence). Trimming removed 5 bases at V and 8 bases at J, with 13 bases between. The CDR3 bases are TGTGCCAGCAGCCAAGGAGGAGGGCAGCAGTACTTC. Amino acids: CASSQGGGQQYF.

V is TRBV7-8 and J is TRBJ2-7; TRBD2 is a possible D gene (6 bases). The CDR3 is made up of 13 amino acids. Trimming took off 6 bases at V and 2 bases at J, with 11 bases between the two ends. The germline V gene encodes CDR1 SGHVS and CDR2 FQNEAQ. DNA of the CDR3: TGTGCCAGCAGTTTAACTAGCACCTACGAGCAGTACGTC. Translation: CASSLTSTYEQYV.

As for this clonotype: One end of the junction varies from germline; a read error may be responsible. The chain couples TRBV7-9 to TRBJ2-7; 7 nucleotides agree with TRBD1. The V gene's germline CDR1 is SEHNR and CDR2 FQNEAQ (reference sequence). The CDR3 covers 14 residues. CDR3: CASSQQRQGYEQYF. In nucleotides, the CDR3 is TGCGCCAGCAGCCAACAGAGACAGGGCTACGAGCAGTACTTC. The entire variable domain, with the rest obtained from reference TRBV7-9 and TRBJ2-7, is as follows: DTGVSQNPRHKITKRGQNVTFRCDPISEHNRLYWYRQTLGQGPEFLTYFQNEAQLEKSRLLSDRFSAERPKGSFSTLEIQRTEQGDSAMYLCASSQQRQGYEQYFGPGTRLTVT.

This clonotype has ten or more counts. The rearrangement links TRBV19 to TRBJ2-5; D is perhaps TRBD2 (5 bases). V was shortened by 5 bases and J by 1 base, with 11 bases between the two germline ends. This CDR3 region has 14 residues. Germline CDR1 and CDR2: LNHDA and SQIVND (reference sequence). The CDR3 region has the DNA TGTGCCAGTAGTGTCCAAGAGGGCCAAGAGACCCAGTACTTC. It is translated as CASSVQEGQETQYF.

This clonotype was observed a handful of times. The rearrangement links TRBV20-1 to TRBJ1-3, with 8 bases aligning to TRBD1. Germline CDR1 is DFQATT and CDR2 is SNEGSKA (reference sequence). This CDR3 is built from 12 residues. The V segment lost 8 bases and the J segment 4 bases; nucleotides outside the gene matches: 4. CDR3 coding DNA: TGCAGTCTCAGGGGGCCCGGAAACACCATATATTTT. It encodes CSLRGPGNTIYF.

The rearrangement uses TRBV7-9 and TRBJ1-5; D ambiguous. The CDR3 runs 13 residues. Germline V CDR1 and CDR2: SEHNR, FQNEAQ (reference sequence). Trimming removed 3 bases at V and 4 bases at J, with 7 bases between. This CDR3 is CASSFLVNQPQHF. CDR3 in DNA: TGTGCCAGCAGCTTTCTGGTAAATCAGCCCCAGCATTTT.

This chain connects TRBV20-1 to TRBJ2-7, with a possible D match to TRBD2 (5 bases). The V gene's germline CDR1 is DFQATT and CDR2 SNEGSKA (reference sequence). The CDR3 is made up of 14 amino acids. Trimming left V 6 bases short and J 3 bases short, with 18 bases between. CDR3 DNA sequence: TGCAGTGCCCCACCCCTTAGAGGGAGCTACGAGCAGTACTTC. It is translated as CSAPPLRGSYEQYF.

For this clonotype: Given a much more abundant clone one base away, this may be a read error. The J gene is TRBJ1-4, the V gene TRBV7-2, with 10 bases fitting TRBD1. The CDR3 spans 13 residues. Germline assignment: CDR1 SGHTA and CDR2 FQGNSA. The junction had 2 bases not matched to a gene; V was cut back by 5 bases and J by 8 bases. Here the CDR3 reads CASSATGGEKLFF. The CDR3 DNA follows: TGTGCCAGCAGCGCGACAGGGGGCGAAAAACTGTTTTTT.

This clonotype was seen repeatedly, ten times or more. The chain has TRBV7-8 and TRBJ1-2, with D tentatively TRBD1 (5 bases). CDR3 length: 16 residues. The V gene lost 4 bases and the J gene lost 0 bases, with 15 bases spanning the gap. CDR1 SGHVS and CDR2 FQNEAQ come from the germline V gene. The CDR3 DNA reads TGTGCCAGCAGCTATCATCAGGACATAGCTAACTATGGCTACACCTTC. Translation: CASSYHQDIANYGYTF.

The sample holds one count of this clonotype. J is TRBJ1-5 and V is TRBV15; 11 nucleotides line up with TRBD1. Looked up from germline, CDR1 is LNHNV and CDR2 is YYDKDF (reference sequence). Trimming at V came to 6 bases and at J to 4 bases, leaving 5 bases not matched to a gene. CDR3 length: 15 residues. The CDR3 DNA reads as TGTGCCACCAGATGGGACAGGGGGATTAATCAGCCCCAGCATTTT. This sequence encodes CATRWDRGINQPQHF. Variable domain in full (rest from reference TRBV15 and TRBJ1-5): DAMVIQNPRYQVTQFGKPVTLSCSQTLNHNVMYWYQQKSSQAPKLLFHYYDKDFNNEADTPDNFQSRRPNTSFCFLDIRSPGLGDTAMYLCATRWDRGINQPQHFGDGTRLSIL.

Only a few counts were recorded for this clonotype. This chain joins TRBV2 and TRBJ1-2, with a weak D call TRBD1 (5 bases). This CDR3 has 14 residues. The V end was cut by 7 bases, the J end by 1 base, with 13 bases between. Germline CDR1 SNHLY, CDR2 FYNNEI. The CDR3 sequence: CASTPPGVNYGYTF. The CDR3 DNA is TGTGCCAGCACCCCACCGGGGGTTAACTATGGCTACACCTTC.

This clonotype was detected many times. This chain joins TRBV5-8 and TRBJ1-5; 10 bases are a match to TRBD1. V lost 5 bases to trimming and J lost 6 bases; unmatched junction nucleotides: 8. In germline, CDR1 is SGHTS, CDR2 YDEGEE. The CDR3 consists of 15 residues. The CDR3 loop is CASSSDRGRGQPQHF. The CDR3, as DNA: TGTGCCAGCAGTAGCGACAGGGGGCGCGGTCAGCCCCAGCATTTT.

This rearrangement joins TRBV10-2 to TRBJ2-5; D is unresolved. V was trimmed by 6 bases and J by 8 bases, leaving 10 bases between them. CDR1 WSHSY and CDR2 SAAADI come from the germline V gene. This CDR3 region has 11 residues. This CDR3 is CASRAKKTQYF. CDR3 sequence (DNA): TGCGCCAGCAGGGCCAAGAAAACCCAGTACTTC.

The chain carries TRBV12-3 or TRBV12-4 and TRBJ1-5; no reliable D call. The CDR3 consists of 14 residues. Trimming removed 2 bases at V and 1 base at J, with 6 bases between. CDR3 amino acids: CASSLPVSNQPQHF. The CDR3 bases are TGTGCCAGCAGTTTACCAGTGAGCAATCAGCCCCAGCATTTT.